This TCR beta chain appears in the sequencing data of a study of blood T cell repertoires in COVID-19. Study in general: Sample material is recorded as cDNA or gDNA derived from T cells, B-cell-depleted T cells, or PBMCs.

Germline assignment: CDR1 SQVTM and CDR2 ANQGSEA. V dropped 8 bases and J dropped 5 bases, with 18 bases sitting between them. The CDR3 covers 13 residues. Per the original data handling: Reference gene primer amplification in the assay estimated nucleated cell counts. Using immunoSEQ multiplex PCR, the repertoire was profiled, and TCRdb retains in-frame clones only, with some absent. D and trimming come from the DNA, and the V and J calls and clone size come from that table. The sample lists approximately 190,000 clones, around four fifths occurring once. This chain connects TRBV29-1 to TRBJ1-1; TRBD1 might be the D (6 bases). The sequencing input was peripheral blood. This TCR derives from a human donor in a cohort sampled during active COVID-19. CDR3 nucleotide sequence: TGCAGCACAAACAGGGCTCGAGGGACTGAAGCTTTCTTT. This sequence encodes CSTNRARGTEAFF. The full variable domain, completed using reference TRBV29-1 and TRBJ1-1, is SAVISQKPSRDICQRGTSLTIQCQVDSQVTMMFWYRQQPGQSLTLIATANQGSEATYESGFVIDKFPISRPNLTFSTLTVSNMSPEDSSIYLCSTNRARGTEAFFGQGTRLTVV.